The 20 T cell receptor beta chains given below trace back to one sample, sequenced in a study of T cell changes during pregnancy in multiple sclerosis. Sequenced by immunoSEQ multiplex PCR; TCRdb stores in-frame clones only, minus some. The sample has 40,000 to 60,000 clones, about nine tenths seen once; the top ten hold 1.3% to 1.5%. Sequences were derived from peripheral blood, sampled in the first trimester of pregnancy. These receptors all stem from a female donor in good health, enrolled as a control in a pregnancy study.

The DNA of the CDR3 is TGTGCCAGCAGCTCCGGACAGGGAAGTTCACCCCTCCACTTT. This sequence encodes CASSSGQGSSPLHF. The V call is TRBV7-6, the J call TRBJ1-6; 8 nucleotides match TRBD1. The CDR3 loop spans 14 amino acids. Germline assignment: CDR1 SGHVS and CDR2 FNYEAQ. V gave up 4 bases and J gave up 9 bases; unmatched junction bases: 5.

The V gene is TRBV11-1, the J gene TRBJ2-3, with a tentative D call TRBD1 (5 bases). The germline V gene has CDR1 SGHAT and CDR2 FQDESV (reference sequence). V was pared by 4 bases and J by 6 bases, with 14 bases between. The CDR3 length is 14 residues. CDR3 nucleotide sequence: TGTGCCAGCAGCTCGCAACACAACAGGGATACGCAGTATTTT. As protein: CASSSQHNRDTQYF. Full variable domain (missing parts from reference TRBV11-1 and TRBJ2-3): EAEVAQSPRYKITEKSQAVAFWCDPISGHATLYWYRQILGQGPELLVQFQDESVVDDSQLPKDRFSAERLKGVDSTLKIQPAELGDSAMYLCASSSQHNRDTQYFGPGTRLTVL.

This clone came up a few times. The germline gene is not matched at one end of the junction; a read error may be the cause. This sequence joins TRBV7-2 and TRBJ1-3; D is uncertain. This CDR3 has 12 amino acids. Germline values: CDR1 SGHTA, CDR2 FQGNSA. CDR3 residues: CASTSSRNTIYF. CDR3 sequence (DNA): TGTGCCAGCACCTCCTCTAGAAACACCATATATTTT.

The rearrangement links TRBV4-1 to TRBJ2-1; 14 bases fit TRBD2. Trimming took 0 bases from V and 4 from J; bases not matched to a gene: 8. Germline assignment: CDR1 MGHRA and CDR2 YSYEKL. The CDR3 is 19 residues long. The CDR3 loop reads CASSQDSRTSGGSYNEQFF. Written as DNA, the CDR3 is TGCGCCAGCAGCCAAGATTCGCGGACTAGCGGGGGGTCATACAATGAGCAGTTCTTC.

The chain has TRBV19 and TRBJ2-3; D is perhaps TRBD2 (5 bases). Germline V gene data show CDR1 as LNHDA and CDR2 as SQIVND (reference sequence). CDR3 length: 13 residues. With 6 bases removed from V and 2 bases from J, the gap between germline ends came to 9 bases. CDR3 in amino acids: CASSPTNTDTQYF. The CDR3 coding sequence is TGTGCCAGTAGCCCGACTAACACAGATACGCAGTATTTT.

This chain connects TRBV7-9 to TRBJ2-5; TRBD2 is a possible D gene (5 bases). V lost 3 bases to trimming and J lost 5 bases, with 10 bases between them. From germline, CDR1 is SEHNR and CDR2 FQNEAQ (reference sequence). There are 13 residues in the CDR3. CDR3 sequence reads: CASSLDSPETQYF. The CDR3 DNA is TGTGCCAGCAGCTTGGACTCCCCCGAGACCCAGTACTTC.

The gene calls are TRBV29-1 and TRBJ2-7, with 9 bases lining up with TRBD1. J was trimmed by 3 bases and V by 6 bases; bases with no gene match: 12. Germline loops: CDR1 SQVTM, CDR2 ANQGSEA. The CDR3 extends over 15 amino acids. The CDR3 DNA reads TGCAGCGTGAGGGACAGGGCGAAATCGGTCTACGAGCAGTACTTC. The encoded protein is CSVRDRAKSVYEQYF.

The CDR3 bases are TGTGCCAGCAGTGCACAGGTTAACTATGGCTACACCTTC. This translates into CASSAQVNYGYTF. V is TRBV27 and J is TRBJ1-2, with D possibly being TRBD1 (5 bases). V shed 5 bases and J shed 1 base, with 8 bases lying between them. The length of the CDR3 is 13 residues. The germline gives CDR1 MNHEY, CDR2 SMNVEV (reference sequence).

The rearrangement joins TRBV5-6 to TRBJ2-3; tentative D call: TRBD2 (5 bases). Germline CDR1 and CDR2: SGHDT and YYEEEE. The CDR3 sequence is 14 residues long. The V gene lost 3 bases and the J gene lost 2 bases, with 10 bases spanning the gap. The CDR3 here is CASSSGLSTDTQYF. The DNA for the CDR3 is TGTGCCAGCAGCTCCGGACTTTCCACAGATACGCAGTATTTT.

The CDR3 sequence is CASSASQGHYGYTF. DNA of the CDR3: TGTGCCAGCAGTGCTTCGCAGGGGCACTATGGCTACACCTTC. The V gene is TRBV6-4, the J gene TRBJ1-2, with D possibly TRBD1 on 6 matching bases. CDR1 is MRHNA and CDR2 is SNTAGT in the germline V gene. V dropped 4 bases and J dropped 3 bases, with 12 bases sitting between them. The CDR3 has 14 residues.

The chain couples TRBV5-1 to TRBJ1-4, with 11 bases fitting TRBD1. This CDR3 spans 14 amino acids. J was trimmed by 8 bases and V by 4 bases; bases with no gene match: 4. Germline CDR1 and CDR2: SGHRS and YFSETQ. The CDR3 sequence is CASSLGQGGEKLFF. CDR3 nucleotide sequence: TGCGCCAGCAGCCTGGGACAGGGGGGGGAAAAACTGTTTTTT.

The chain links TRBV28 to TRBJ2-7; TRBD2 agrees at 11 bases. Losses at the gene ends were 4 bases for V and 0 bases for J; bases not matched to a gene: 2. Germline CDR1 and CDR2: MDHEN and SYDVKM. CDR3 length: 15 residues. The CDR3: CASSSGLAGSYEQYF. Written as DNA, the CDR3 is TGTGCCAGCAGTTCAGGACTAGCGGGCTCCTACGAGCAGTACTTC.

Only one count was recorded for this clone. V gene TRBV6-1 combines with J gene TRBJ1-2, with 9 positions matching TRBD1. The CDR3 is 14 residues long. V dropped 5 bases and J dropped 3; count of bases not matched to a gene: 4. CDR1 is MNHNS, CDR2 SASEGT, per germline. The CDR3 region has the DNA TGTGCCAGCAGTTCACGACAGGGGGACTATGGCTACACCTTC. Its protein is CASSSRQGDYGYTF.

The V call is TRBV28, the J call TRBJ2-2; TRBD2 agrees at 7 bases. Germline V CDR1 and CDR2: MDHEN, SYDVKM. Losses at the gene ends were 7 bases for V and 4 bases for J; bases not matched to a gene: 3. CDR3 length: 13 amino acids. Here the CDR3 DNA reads TGTGCCAGCAAGCGGGGCGGCACCGGGGAGCTGTTTTTT. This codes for CASKRGGTGELFF.

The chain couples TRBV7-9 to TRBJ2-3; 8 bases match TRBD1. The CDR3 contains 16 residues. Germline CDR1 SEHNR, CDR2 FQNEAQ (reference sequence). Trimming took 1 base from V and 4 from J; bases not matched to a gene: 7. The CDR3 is CASSLGAGGAADTQYF. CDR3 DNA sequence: TGTGCCAGCAGCTTAGGGGCAGGGGGCGCCGCAGATACGCAGTATTTT.

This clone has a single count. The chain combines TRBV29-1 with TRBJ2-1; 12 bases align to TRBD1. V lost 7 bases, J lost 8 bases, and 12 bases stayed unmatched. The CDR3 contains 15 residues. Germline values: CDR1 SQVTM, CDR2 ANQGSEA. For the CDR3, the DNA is TGCAGCGCCTCAATCCCGGGACAGGGGGCGTATGAGCAGTTCTTC. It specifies CSASIPGQGAYEQFF.

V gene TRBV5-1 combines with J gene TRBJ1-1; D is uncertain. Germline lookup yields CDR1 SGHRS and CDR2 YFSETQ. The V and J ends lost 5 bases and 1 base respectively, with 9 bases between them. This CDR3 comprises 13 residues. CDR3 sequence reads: CASRQTGNTEAFF. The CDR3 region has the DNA TGCGCCAGCAGACAAACGGGGAACACTGAAGCTTTCTTT.

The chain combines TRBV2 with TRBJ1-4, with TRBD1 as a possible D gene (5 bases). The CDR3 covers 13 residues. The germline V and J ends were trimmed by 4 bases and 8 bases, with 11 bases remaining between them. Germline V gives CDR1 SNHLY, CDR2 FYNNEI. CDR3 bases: TGTGCCAGCAGTGTCGGGGGTTGGGAAAAACTGTTTTTT. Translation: CASSVGGWEKLFF.

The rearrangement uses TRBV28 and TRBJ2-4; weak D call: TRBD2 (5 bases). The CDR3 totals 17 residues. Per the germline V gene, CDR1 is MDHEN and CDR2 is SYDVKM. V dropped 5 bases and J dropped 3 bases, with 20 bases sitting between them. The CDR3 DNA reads TGTGCCAGCAGTAAGGATAGGAGGACCATCGTCAAAAACATTCAGTACTTC. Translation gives CASSKDRRTIVKNIQYF.

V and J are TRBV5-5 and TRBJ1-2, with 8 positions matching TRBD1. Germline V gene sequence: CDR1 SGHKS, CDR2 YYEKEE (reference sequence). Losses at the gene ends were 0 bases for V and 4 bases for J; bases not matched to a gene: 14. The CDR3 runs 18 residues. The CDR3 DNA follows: TGTGCCAGCAGCTTGGCTCCAGGGGGCATCCCTTTAGGCTATGGCTACACCTTC. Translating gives CASSLAPGGIPLGYGYTF.